These 9 T cell receptor beta chains came from one sample sequenced in a study of siplizumab effects on memory and regulatory T cells. Produced via immunoSEQ multiplex PCR; TCRdb's table is partial and in-frame only. The table lists fewer than 110,000 clones, around nine tenths of them singletons, with about 12% in the top ten. The sequenced sample was non-Treg CD4+ T cells sorted from blood. The source of these receptors is a human donor in good health.

The chain is built from TRBV15 and TRBJ2-3; D not resolved. V dropped 0 bases and J dropped 2 bases, with 9 bases sitting between them. Germline V gene sequence: CDR1 LNHNV, CDR2 YYDKDF (reference sequence). The CDR3 length is 15 residues. This chain's CDR3 is CATSRDAGITDTQYF. For the CDR3, the DNA is TGTGCCACCAGCAGAGATGCTGGGATCACAGATACGCAGTATTTT.

J is TRBJ2-5 and V is TRBV18, with D hard to call. The ends were cut back, 0 bases at V and 1 base at J, with 6 bases in the middle. CDR1 KGHSH and CDR2 LQKENI come from the germline V gene. CDR3 length equals 14 residues. The DNA of the CDR3 is TGTGCCAGCTCACCACCAGGGATCCAAGAGACCCAGTACTTC. It codes for CASSPPGIQETQYF. Full variable domain (remainder filled in from reference TRBV18 and TRBJ2-5): NAGVMQNPRHLVRRRGQEARLRCSPMKGHSHVYWYRQLPEEGLKFMVYLQKENIIDESGMPKERFSAEFPKEGPSILRIQQVVRGDSAAYFCASSPPGIQETQYFGPGTRLLVL.

V usage is TRBV5-5 and J usage is TRBJ1-4; 7 nucleotides agree with TRBD1. The germline gives CDR1 SGHKS, CDR2 YYEKEE (reference sequence). The CDR3 has 15 residues. V trimming: 2 bases; J trimming: 7 bases; junction bases outside the gene matches: 8. The CDR3 DNA is TGTGCCAGCAGCTTATTGACAGGGTTGAGTGAAAAACTGTTTTTT. Its protein is CASSLLTGLSEKLFF.

The genes are TRBV2 and TRBJ1-2; TRBD1 matches at 7 bases. CDR3 size: 15 residues. Per germline, CDR1 SNHLY and CDR2 FYNNEI. V shed 3 bases and J 0 bases; nucleotides not matched to a gene: 4. Here the CDR3 DNA reads TGTGCCAGCAGTGACCGGGACAGCCCTAACTATGGCTACACCTTC. Amino acid sequence: CASSDRDSPNYGYTF. Filled out from reference TRBV2 and TRBJ1-2, the complete variable domain reads EPEVTQTPSHQVTQMGQEVILRCVPISNHLYFYWYRQILGQKVEFLVSFYNNEISEKSEIFDDQFSVERPDGSNFTLKIRSTKLEDSAMYFCASSDRDSPNYGYTFGSGTRLTVV.

There are a few counts of this clone. This chain joins TRBV10-3 and TRBJ2-3; D is possibly TRBD1 or TRBD2 (5 bases each). The germline V gene has CDR1 ENHRY and CDR2 SYGVKD. CDR3 size: 12 residues. Deletions cut 10 bases from V and 5 bases from J, with 13 bases between. The CDR3 protein is CATQGAGDTQYF. CDR3 nucleotides: TGTGCCACGCAAGGGGCGGGAGATACGCAGTATTTT.

The chain combines TRBV6-1 with TRBJ2-7, with 7 positions matching TRBD1. The germline CDR1 and CDR2 sequences are MNHNS and SASEGT. V was pared by 5 bases and J by 3 bases, with 7 bases of the junction left unmatched. This CDR3 contains 14 residues. The CDR3 loop is CASSRQGWVYEQYF. The CDR3 region has the DNA TGTGCCAGCAGTCGACAGGGTTGGGTCTACGAGCAGTACTTC.

The V gene is TRBV29-1, the J gene TRBJ1-1; unclear D gene. Trimming removed 3 bases at V and 1 base at J, with 9 bases between. The CDR3 covers 13 residues. Germline CDR1 and CDR2: SQVTM and ANQGSEA. The CDR3 loop reads CSVEFQANTEAFF. The DNA for the CDR3 is TGCAGCGTTGAGTTTCAGGCGAACACTGAAGCTTTCTTT.

V usage is TRBV7-2 and J usage is TRBJ1-1; 9 bases fit TRBD1. This CDR3 contains 17 residues. The germline gives CDR1 SGHTA, CDR2 FQGNSA. Trimming at V came to 5 bases and at J to 3 bases, leaving 13 bases not matched to a gene. DNA of the CDR3: TGTGCCAGCAGCCTACACCGGGACAGGGTTCCTGACACTGAAGCTTTCTTT. As protein: CASSLHRDRVPDTEAFF.

V usage is TRBV6-6 and J usage is TRBJ1-3; D gene unclear. The CDR3 is made up of 14 amino acids. V gave up 8 bases and J gave up 0 bases, with 11 bases separating them. Germline V gene sequence: CDR1 MNHNY, CDR2 SVGAGI (reference sequence). The CDR3 DNA sequence: TGTGCCAGCGGAGCAGTCATCTCTGGAAACACCATATATTTT. Protein sequence: CASGAVISGNTIYF.